Listed below are T cell receptor beta chains from one sample, sequenced in a study of T cell changes during pregnancy in multiple sclerosis. The method was immunoSEQ multiplex PCR; TCRdb's version includes in-frame clones alone and lacks a portion of them. The table has 75,000 to 90,000 clones, approximately 90% seen once. The material sequenced was CD4+ T cells from peripheral blood mononuclear cells, taken before pregnancy. The receptors were gathered from a female donor with multiple sclerosis, enrolled in a pregnancy study. Each CDR3 is given with its conserved first and last residue. Each record gives: J gene, clone size, V gene, D gene, CDR3 DNA, CDR3 protein. D genes are given only for firm matches. The size entry is marked missing in some rows and otherwise reads once, few, many or a size class.

J: TRBJ1-4; size: .; V: TRBV6-5; D: .; DNA: TGTGCCAGCAGTCATACCAGGGTGCCTAATGAAAAACTGTTTTTT; CDR3: CASSHTRVPNEKLFF
J: TRBJ2-3; size: .; V: TRBV7-3; D: TRBD2; DNA: TGTGCCAGCAGCCCCCATAGCGGGAGGGCGACTATCAATACGCAGTATTTT; CDR3: CASSPHSGRATINTQYF
J: TRBJ1-1; size: .; V: TRBV18; D: .; DNA: TGTGCCAGCTCGTCACCGGTAACAGGGTATTATACTGAAGCTTTCTTT; CDR3: CASSSPVTGYYTEAFF
J: TRBJ2-3; size: .; V: TRBV27; D: TRBD2; DNA: TGTGCCAGCAGTCTGCGAATCGGACTAGCGGGGCGACGGACCACAGATACGCAGTATTTT; CDR3: CASSLRIGLAGRRTTDTQYF
J: TRBJ2-1; size: once; V: TRBV9; D: TRBD2; DNA: TGTGCCAGCAGCGGCCAGACTAGCGGGACGAATGAGCAGTTCTTC; CDR3: CASSGQTSGTNEQFF
J: TRBJ2-2; size: .; V: TRBV7-3; D: .; DNA: TGTGCCAGCAGCCCGTATAGAAGCGGGGAGCTGTTTTTT; CDR3: CASSPYRSGELFF
J: TRBJ2-3; size: .; V: TRBV30; D: TRBD1; DNA: TGTGCCTGGAGTGTAGGGGTCCAGGGGGCAGATACGCAGTATTTT; CDR3: CAWSVGVQGADTQYF
J: TRBJ1-3; size: .; V: TRBV18; D: TRBD1; DNA: TGTGCCAGCTCACCTACGACAGGGGGCAGTGGAAACACCATATATTTT; CDR3: CASSPTTGGSGNTIYF
J: TRBJ1-2; size: .; V: TRBV6-1; D: .; DNA: TGTGCCAGCCTGACACCACCCTATGGCTACACCTTC; CDR3: CASLTPPYGYTF
J: TRBJ1-5; size: .; V: TRBV30; D: .; DNA: TGTGCCTGGAGCGCCGGACACGGCGATCAGCCCCAGCATTTT; CDR3: CAWSAGHGDQPQHF
J: TRBJ1-1; size: few; V: TRBV30; D: .; DNA: TGTGCCTGGACCAGCAGACTAAACGCTGAAGCTTTCTTT; CDR3: CAWTSRLNAEAFF
J: TRBJ2-2; size: .; V: TRBV18; D: .; DNA: TGTGCCAGCTCACCTTCGGGAAACACCGGGGAGCTGTTTTTT; CDR3: CASSPSGNTGELFF
J: TRBJ1-1; size: .; V: TRBV4-1; D: .; DNA: TGCGCCAGCAGCCAGACAAGTATGAACACTGAAGCTTTCTTT; CDR3: CASSQTSMNTEAFF
J: TRBJ1-2; size: .; V: TRBV10-3; D: .; DNA: TGTGCCATCACCGGGGGGGCCAGTGACAACTATGGCTACACCTTC; CDR3: CAITGGASDNYGYTF
J: TRBJ1-6; size: .; V: TRBV19; D: TRBD1; DNA: TGTGCCAGTAGTCCTACCGGGACAGCTAATTCACCCCTCCACTTT; CDR3: CASSPTGTANSPLHF
J: TRBJ1-3; size: .; V: TRBV13; D: .; DNA: TGTGCCAGCAGCTTTCGGGGGTTCGGAAACACCATATATTTT; CDR3: CASSFRGFGNTIYF
J: TRBJ2-3; size: .; V: TRBV30; D: .; DNA: TGTGCCTGGAGTGCCGGGACAAAAGGCACAGATACGCAGTATTTT; CDR3: CAWSAGTKGTDTQYF
J: TRBJ2-2; size: .; V: TRBV28; D: .; DNA: TGTGCCAGCCTCCAACGCGCGGGAGGCAGGGGGTCGGACACCGGGGAGCTGTTTTTT; CDR3: CASLQRAGGRGSDTGELFF
J: TRBJ2-7; size: .; V: TRBV27; D: TRBD1; DNA: TGTGCCAGCAGTTTGACAGGGACAGTCTCCGAGCAGTACTTC; CDR3: CASSLTGTVSEQYF
J: TRBJ1-2; size: .; V: TRBV6-1; D: .; DNA: TGTGCCAGCAGTGAAAGGTCGACAGCCGCTTCCTATGGCTACACCTTC; CDR3: CASSERSTAASYGYTF
J: TRBJ2-5; size: .; V: TRBV6-5; D: .; DNA: TGTGCCAGCAGTCAGGGGCGCCAAGAGACCCAGTACTTC; CDR3: CASSQGRQETQYF
J: TRBJ1-1; size: .; V: TRBV5-1; D: .; DNA: TGCGCCAGCAGCTTGGGGAGGGAGGCCACTGAAGCTTTCTTT; CDR3: CASSLGREATEAFF
J: TRBJ1-2; size: .; V: TRBV4-2; D: TRBD1; DNA: TGTGCCAGCAGCCAGGCCCTGGGACAGGGATATGGCTACACCTTC; CDR3: CASSQALGQGYGYTF
J: TRBJ2-3; size: .; V: TRBV18; D: .; DNA: TGTGCCAGCTCACCACAGAAGCGGACTAACACAGATACGCAGTATTTT; CDR3: CASSPQKRTNTDTQYF
J: TRBJ2-6; size: .; V: TRBV30; D: .; DNA: TGTGCCTGGTTTCTCTCTGGGGCCAACGTCCTGACTTTC; CDR3: CAWFLSGANVLTF
J: TRBJ2-1; size: .; V: TRBV5-1; D: TRBD1; DNA: TGCGCCAGCAGCTTCGGGGACAGACTCAATGAGCAGTTCTTC; CDR3: CASSFGDRLNEQFF
J: TRBJ1-4; size: once; V: TRBV2; D: .; DNA: TGTGCCAGCAGAGGTGGGGGGTCGGGAAATGAAAAACTGTTTTTT; CDR3: CASRGGGSGNEKLFF
J: TRBJ2-5; size: .; V: TRBV5-1; D: .; DNA: TGCGCCAGCACCTCATCGAGGGAGACCCAGTACTTC; CDR3: CASTSSRETQYF
J: TRBJ2-3; size: .; V: TRBV10-3; D: TRBD2; DNA: TGTGCCACCGGGACTAGCGGGACCCCAGATACGCAGTATTTT; CDR3: CATGTSGTPDTQYF
J: TRBJ1-3; size: .; V: TRBV30; D: .; DNA: TGTGCCCTAAAGAGCTCTGGAAACACCATATATTTT; CDR3: CALKSSGNTIYF
J: TRBJ1-1; size: .; V: TRBV6-4; D: TRBD1; DNA: TGTGCCAGCAGGAAACAGGGGTCAGCCACTGAAGCTTTCTTT; CDR3: CASRKQGSATEAFF
J: TRBJ2-2; size: .; V: TRBV28; D: .; DNA: TGTGCCAGCGGATCAGGCGGGGCTCCGAACACCGGGGAGCTGTTTTTT; CDR3: CASGSGGAPNTGELFF
J: TRBJ2-3; size: .; V: TRBV19; D: TRBD2; DNA: TGTGCCAGTAGGGGACTAGCGGCAGATACGCAGTATTTT; CDR3: CASRGLAADTQYF